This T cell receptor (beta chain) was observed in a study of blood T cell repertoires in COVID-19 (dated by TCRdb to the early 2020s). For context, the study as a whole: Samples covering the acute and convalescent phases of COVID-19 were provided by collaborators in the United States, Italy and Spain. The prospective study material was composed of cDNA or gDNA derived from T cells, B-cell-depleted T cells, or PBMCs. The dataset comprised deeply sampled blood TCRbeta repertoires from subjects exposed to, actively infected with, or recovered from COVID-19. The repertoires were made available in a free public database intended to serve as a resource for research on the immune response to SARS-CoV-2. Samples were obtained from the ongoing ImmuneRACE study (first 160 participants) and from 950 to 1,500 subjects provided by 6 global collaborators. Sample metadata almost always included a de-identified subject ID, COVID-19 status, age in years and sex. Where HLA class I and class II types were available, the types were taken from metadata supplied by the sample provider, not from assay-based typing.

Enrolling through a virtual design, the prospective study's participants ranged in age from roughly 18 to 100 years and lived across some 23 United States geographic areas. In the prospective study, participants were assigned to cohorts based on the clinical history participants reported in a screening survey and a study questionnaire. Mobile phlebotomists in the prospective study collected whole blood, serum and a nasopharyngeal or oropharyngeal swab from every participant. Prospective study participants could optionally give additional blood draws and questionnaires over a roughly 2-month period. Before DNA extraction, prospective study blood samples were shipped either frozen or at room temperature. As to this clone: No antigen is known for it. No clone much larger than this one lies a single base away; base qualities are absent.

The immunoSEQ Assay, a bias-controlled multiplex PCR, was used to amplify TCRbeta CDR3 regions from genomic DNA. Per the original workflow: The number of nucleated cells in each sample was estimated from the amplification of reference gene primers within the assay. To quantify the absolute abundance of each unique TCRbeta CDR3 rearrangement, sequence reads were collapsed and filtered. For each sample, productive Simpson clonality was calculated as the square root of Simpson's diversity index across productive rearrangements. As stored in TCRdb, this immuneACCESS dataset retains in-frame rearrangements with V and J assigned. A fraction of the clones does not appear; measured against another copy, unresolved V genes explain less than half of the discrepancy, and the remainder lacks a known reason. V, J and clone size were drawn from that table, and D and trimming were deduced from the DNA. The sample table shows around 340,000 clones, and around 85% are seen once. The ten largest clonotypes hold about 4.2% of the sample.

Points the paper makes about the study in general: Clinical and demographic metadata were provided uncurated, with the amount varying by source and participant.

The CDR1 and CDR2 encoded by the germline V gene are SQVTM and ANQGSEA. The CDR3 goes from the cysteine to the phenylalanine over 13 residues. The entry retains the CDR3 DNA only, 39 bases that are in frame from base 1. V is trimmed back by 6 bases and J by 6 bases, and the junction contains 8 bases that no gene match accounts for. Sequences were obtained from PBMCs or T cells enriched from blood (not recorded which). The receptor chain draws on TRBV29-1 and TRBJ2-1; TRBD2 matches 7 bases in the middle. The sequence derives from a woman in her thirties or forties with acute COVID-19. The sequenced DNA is TGCAGCGTACTGAAAGCGGGGCGCAATGAGCAGTTCTTC. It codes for CSVLKAGRNEQFF.